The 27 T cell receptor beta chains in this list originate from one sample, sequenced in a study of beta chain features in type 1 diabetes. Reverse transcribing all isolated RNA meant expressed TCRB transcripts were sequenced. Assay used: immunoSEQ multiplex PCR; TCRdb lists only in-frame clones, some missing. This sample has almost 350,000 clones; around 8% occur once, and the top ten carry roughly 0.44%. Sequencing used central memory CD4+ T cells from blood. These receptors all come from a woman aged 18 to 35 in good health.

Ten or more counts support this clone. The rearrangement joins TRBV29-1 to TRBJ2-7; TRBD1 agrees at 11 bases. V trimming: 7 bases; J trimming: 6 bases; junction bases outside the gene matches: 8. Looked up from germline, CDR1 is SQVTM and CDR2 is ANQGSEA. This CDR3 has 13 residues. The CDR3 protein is CSAGSGTGGEQYF. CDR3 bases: TGCAGCGCCGGATCCGGGACAGGGGGCGAGCAGTACTTC.

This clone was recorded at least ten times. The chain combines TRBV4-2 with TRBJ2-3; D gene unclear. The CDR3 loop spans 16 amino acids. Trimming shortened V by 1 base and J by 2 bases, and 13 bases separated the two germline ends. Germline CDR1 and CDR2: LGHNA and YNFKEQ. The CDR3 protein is CASSQVGRGYTDTQYF. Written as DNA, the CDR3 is TGTGCCAGCAGCCAAGTCGGTCGAGGCTACACAGATACGCAGTATTTT.

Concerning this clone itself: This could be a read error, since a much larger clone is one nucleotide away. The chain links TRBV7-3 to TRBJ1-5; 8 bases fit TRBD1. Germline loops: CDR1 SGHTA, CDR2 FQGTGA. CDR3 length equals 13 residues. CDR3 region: CASSLDRDQPQHF. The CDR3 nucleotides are TGTGCCAGCAGCTTGGACAGGGATCAACCCCAGCATTTT.

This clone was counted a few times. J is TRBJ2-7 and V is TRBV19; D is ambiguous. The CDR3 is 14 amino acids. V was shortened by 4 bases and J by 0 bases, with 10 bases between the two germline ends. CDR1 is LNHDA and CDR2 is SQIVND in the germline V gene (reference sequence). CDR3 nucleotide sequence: TGTGCCAGTAGTAACCAGCTATACTCCTACGAGCAGTACTTC. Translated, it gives CASSNQLYSYEQYF. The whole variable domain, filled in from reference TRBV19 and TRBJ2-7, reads DGGITQSPKYLFRKEGQNVTLSCEQNLNHDAMYWYRQDPGQGLRLIYYSQIVNDFQKGDIAEGYSVSREKKESFPLTVTSAQKNPTAFYLCASSNQLYSYEQYFGPGTRLTVT.

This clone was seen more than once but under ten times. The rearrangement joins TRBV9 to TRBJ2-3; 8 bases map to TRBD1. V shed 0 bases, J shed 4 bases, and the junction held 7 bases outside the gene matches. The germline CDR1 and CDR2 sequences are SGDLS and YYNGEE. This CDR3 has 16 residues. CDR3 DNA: TGTGCCAGCAGCGTAGACAGGGGGAGAGGAGCAGATACGCAGTATTTT. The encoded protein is CASSVDRGRGADTQYF.

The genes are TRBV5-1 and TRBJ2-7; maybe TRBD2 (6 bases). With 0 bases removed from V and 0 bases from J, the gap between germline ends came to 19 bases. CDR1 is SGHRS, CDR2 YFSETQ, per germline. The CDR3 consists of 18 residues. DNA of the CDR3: TGCGCCAGCAGCTTGGCCCCGTCTGGCGGGACGACCTCCTACGAGCAGTACTTC. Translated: CASSLAPSGGTTSYEQYF.

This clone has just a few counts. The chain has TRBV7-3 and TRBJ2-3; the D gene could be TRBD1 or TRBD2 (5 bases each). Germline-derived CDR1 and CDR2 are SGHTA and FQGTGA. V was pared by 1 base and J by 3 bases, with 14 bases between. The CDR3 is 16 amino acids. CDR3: CASSLNPGTVTDTQYF. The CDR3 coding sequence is TGTGCCAGCAGCTTAAACCCGGGGACGGTGACAGATACGCAGTATTTT.

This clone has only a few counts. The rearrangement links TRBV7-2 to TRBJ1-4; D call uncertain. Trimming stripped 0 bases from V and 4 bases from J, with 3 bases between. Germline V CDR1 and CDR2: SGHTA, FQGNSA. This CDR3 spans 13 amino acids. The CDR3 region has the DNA TGTGCCAGCAGCTTAGCGTATAATGAAAAACTGTTTTTT. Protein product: CASSLAYNEKLFF.

For the CDR3, the DNA is TGTGCCAGCAGTGAATTAGGGGGGGCAGGGGCCGGAGATACGCAGTATTTT. Translated: CASSELGGAGAGDTQYF. This chain connects TRBV6-1 to TRBJ2-3, with D possibly matching TRBD2 (7 bases). From germline, CDR1 is MNHNS and CDR2 SASEGT. Trimming left V 2 bases short and J 5 bases short, with 20 bases between. The CDR3 contains 17 residues.

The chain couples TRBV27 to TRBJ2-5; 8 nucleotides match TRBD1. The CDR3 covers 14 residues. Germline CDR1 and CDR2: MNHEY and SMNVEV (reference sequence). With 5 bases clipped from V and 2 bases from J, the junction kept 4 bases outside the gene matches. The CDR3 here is CASSPDRGQETQYF. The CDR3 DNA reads TGTGCCAGCAGTCCTGACAGGGGACAAGAGACCCAGTACTTC.

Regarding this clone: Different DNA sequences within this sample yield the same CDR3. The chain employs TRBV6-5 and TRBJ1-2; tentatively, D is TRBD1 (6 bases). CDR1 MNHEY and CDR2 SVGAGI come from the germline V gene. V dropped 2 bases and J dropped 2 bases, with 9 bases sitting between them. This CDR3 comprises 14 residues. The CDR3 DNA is TGTGCCAGCAGTTACGGGCAGGGGAACTATGGCTACACCTTC. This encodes CASSYGQGNYGYTF.

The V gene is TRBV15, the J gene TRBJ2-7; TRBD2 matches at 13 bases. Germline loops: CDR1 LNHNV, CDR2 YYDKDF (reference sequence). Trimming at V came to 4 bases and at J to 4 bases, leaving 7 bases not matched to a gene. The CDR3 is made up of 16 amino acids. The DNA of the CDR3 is TGTGCCACCAGCACTCTCGGGACTAGCGGGACGTACGAGCAGTACTTC. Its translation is CATSTLGTSGTYEQYF.

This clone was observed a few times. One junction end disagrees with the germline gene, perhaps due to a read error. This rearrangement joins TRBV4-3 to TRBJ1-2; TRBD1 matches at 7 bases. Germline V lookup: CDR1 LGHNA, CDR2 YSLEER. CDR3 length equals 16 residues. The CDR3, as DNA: TGCGCCAGCACCCAAGGGTTACAGGGGCTCAACTATGGCTACACCTTC. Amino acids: CASTQGLQGLNYGYTF.

DNA of the CDR3: TGTGCCAGCAGCTTAGCTGCAGGGTCGAAGACCCAGTACTTC. Its protein product is CASSLAAGSKTQYF. The chain has TRBV11-3 and TRBJ2-5, with a tentative D call TRBD1 (5 bases). With 1 base removed from V and 6 bases from J, the gap between germline ends came to 12 bases. Looked up from germline, CDR1 is SGHNT and CDR2 is YENEEA. This CDR3 comprises 14 residues.

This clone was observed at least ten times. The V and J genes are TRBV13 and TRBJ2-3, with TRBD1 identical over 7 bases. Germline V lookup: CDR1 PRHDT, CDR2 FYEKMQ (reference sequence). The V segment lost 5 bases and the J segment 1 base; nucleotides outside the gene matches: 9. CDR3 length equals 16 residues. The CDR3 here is CASSPLVGQGTDTQYF. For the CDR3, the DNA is TGTGCCAGCAGCCCGCTGGTAGGACAGGGCACAGATACGCAGTATTTT.

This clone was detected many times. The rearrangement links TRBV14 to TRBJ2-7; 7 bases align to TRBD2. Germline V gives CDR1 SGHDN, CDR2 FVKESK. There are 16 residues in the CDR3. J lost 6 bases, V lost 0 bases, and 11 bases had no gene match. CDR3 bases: TGTGCCAGCAGCCAAGATCTTGGAGCGGGATCTTCCGAGCAGTACTTC. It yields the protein CASSQDLGAGSSEQYF.

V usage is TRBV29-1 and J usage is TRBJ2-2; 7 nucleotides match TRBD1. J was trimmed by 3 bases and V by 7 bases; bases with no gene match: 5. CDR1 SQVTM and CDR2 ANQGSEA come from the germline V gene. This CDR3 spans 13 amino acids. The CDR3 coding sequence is TGCAGCGCGGGACAGAGCGACACCGGGGAGCTGTTTTTT. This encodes CSAGQSDTGELFF.

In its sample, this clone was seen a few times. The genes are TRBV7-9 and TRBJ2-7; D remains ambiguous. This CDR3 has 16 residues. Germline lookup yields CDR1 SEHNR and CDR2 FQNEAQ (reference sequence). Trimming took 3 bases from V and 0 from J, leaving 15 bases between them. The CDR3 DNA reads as TGTGCCAGCAGCTTGATGGGTTTCCTTAGCTCCTACGAGCAGTACTTC. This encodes CASSLMGFLSSYEQYF. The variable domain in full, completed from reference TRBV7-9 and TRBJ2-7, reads DTGVSQNPRHKITKRGQNVTFRCDPISEHNRLYWYRQTLGQGPEFLTYFQNEAQLEKSRLLSDRFSAERPKGSFSTLEIQRTEQGDSAMYLCASSLMGFLSSYEQYFGPGTRLTVT.

This CDR3 is CASKPGHGTDTQYF. The CDR3 DNA reads as TGTGCCAGCAAACCGGGACACGGCACAGATACGCAGTATTTT. The V gene is TRBV6-5, the J gene TRBJ2-3, with D tentatively TRBD1 (6 bases). V gave up 7 bases and J gave up 1 base, with 12 bases separating them. The CDR3 sequence is 14 residues long. CDR1 and CDR2 from the germline V gene are MNHEY and SVGAGI.

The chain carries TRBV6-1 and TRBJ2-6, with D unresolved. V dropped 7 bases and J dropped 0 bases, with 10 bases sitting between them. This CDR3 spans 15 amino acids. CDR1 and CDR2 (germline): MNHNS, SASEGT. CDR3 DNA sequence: TGTGCCAGCAACGGCGGTAACTCTGGGGCCAACGTCCTGACTTTC. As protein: CASNGGNSGANVLTF.

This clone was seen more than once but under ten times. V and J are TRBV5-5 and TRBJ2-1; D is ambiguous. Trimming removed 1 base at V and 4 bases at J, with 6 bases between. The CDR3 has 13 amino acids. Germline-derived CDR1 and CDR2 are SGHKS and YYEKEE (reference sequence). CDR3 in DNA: TGTGCCAGCAGCTTGCTTCCGTACAATGAGCAGTTCTTC. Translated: CASSLLPYNEQFF.

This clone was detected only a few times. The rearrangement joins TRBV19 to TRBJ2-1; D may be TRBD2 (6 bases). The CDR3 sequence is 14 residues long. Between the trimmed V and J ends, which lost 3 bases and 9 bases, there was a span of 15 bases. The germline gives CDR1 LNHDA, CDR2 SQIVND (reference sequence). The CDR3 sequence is CASSMDGSRGEQFF. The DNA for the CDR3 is TGTGCCAGTAGTATGGACGGGAGTCGGGGTGAGCAGTTCTTC. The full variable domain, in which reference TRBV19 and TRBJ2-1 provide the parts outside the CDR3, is DGGITQSPKYLFRKEGQNVTLSCEQNLNHDAMYWYRQDPGQGLRLIYYSQIVNDFQKGDIAEGYSVSREKKESFPLTVTSAQKNPTAFYLCASSMDGSRGEQFFGPGTRLTVL.

CDR3 amino acids: CASSRENRVLGGYTF. For the CDR3, the DNA is TGTGCCAGCAGCCGAGAAAACAGGGTTCTAGGTGGCTACACCTTC. The chain couples TRBV5-4 to TRBJ1-2; TRBD1 is a possible D gene (6 bases). The ends were cut back, 4 bases at V and 7 bases at J, with 20 bases in the middle. Germline V gene lookup returns CDR1 SGHNT and CDR2 YYREEE (reference sequence). The CDR3 runs to 15 residues.

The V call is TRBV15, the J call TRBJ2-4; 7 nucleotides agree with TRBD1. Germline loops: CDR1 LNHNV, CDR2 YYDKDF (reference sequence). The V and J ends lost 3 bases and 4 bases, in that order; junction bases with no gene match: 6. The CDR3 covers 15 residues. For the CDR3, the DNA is TGTGCCACCAGCAGGCCGGGACAGTTAAAAAACATTCAGTACTTC. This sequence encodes CATSRPGQLKNIQYF.

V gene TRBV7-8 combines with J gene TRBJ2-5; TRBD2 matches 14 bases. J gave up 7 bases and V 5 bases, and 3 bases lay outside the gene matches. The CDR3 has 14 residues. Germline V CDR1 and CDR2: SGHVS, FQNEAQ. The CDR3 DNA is TGTGCCAGCAGCATTGGGACTAGCGGGAGGACCCAGTACTTC. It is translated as CASSIGTSGRTQYF.

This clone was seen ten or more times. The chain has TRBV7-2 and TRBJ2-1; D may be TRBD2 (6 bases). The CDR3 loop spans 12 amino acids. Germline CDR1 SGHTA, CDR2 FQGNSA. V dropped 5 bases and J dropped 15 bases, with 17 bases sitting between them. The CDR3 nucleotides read TGTGCCAGCAGCCTGACGTCGGGAGCCCGGTTCTTC. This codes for CASSLTSGARFF.

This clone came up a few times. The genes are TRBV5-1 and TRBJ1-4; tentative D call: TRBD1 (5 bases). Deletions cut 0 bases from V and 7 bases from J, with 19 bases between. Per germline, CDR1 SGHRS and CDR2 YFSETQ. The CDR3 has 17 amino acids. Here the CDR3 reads CASSLGGLPTIGEKLFF. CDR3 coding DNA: TGCGCCAGCAGCTTGGGGGGCCTTCCCACGATTGGTGAAAAACTGTTTTTT.